This record concerns one T cell receptor beta chain sequence. What it recognizes is unknown. The CDR3 has 14 amino acids. Germline CDR1 SGHRS, CDR2 YFSETQ. V lost 2 bases and J lost 8; bases outside the gene matches: 5. The data belong to a study of T cell responses to AZD1222 COVID-19 vaccine. Study-level findings and limits: Females made up more of the donors, who were largely white British, and clonal diversity may have come out too low.

Produced via immunoSEQ multiplex PCR; TCRdb's table is partial and in-frame only. The sample holds over 100,000 clones, about 89% seen once. The chain uses TRBV5-1 and TRBJ1-4; 8 nucleotides align to TRBD1. The material was peripheral blood, obtained on day 0 of AZD1222 vaccination. The TCR was taken from an adult in good health. The chain's CDR3 is CASSFSGGWEKLFF. The CDR3, as DNA: TGCGCCAGCAGCTTTTCAGGGGGCTGGGAAAAACTGTTTTTT.